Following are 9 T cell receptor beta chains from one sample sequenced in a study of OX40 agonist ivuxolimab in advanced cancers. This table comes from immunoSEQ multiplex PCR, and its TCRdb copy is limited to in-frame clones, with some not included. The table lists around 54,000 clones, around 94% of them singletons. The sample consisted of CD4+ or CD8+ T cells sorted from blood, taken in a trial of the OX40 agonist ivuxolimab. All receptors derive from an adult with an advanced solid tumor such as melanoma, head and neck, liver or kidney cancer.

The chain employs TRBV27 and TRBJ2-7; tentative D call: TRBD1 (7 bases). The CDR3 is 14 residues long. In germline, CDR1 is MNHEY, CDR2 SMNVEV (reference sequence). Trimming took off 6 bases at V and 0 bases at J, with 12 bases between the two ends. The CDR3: CASSSQGGSYEQYF. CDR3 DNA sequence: TGTGCCAGCAGCTCGCAGGGGGGCTCCTACGAGCAGTACTTC.

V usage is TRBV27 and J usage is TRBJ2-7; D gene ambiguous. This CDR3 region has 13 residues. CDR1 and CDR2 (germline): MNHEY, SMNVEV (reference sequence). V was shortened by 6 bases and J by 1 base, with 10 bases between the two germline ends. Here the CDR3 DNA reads TGTGCCAGCAGCTTAGCTGCATCCTACGAGCAGTACTTC. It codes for CASSLAASYEQYF.

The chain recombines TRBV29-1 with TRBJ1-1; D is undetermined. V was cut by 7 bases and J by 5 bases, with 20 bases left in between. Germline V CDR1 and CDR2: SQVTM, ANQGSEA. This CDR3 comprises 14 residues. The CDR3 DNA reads TGCAGCGCTCAATTGGACCCACTCCGGACTGAAGCTTTCTTT. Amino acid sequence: CSAQLDPLRTEAFF.

The CDR3 DNA sequence: TGTGCCAGCACCCTAAGCGGGACTTCCTACAATGAGCAGTTCTTC. Translating gives CASTLSGTSYNEQFF. V gene TRBV9 combines with J gene TRBJ2-1, with 7 bases that match TRBD2. V lost 6 bases to trimming and J lost 1 base; unmatched junction nucleotides: 7. CDR1 and CDR2 from the germline V gene are SGDLS and YYNGEE. The CDR3 covers 15 residues.

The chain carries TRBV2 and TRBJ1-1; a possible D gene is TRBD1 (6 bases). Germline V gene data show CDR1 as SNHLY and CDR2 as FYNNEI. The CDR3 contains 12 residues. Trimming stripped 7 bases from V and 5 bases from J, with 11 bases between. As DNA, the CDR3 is TGTGCCAGCATAACCGACAGGACTGAAGCTTTCTTT. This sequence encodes CASITDRTEAFF.

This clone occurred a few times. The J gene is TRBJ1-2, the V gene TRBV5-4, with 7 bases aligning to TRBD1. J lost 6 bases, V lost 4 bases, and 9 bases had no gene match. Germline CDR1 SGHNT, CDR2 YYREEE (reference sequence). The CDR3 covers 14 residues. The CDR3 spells CASSAGQTYDGYTF. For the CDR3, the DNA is TGTGCCAGCAGCGCGGGACAGACCTATGATGGCTACACCTTC.

CDR3 residues: CASSLWDSYNEQFF. Here the CDR3 DNA reads TGTGCCAGCAGCTTATGGGATTCCTACAATGAGCAGTTCTTC. The chain joins TRBV11-2 to TRBJ2-1; unclear D gene. Trimming took 2 bases from V and 1 from J, leaving 6 bases between them. The V gene's germline CDR1 is SGHAT and CDR2 FQNNGV. The CDR3 is 14 residues long.

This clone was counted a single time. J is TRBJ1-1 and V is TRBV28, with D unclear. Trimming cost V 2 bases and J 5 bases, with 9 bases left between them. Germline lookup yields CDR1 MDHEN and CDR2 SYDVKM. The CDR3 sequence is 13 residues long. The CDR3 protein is CASSLAVGTEAFF. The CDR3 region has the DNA TGTGCCAGCAGTTTAGCAGTAGGTACTGAAGCTTTCTTT.

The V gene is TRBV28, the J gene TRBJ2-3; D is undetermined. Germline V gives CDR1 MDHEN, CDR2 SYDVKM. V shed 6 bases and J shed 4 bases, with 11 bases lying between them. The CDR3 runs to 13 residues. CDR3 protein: CASSLPLSDTQYF. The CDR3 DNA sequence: TGTGCCAGCAGCCTTCCTCTCTCAGATACGCAGTATTTT.